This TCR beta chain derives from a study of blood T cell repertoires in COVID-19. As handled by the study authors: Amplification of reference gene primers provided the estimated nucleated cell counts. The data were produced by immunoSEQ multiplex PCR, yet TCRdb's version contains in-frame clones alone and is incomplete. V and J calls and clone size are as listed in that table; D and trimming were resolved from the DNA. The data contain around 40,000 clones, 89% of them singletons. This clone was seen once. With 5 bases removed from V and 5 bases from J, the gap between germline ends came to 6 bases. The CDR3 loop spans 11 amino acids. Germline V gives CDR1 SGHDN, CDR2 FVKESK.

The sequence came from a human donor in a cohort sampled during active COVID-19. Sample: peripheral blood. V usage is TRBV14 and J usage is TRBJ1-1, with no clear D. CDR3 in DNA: TGTGCCAGCAGCGCGCGGACTGAAGCTTTCTTT. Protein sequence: CASSARTEAFF.